This record covers a single T cell receptor (beta chain). Its antigen remains unidentified. The data were obtained in a study of T cell repertoires in cytomegalovirus infection. Study background: Well-studied HLA-B-restricted CMV epitopes were used in the study alongside recently identified HLA-C-restricted ones. It was the public TCR beta signatures that indicated both CMV infection and matching HLA type. Findings of the study overall: Cumulative public TCR beta family frequency identified CMV carriers with the relevant HLA. The ex vivo response was dominated by HLA-C-restricted CMV-specific TCR beta clonotypes.

TCRdb analysed the reads with MiXCR anew, one entry per CDR3 protein. The data contain approximately 1,000,000 distinct CDR3 sequences, roughly 30% of them seen just once; the ten biggest clones take up roughly 13%. This CDR3 region has 14 residues. Germline lookup yields CDR1 SNHLY and CDR2 FYNNEI. The V end lost 7 bases, the J end lost 3 bases, and 16 bases lay between the germline ends. The receptor comes from a human donor in good health (CMV status not recorded). Some clones in this sample may be carry-over from other donors' samples. The source was cultured CD8+ T cells from PBMCs, collected from culture after CMV antigen stimulation. This chain links TRBV2 with TRBJ2-7; tentative D call: TRBD1 (6 bases). CDR3 loop: CASIPGHTFYEQYF. The CDR3 bases are TGTGCCAGCATTCCGGGACACACCTTCTACGAGCAGTACTTC.